This TCR beta chain was captured by sequencing in a study of cytomegalovirus exposure and HLA in healthy donors. The PCR ran on 60 Vbeta and 13 Jbeta primers. TCRdb keeps only in-frame clones here, not all; method: immunoSEQ multiplex PCR. This table has about 99,000 clones, more than 65% appearing once. Study results and caveats: Immune exposure information comprised only CMV serostatus. TCR beta V segments were, for the most part, productive about 87% or about 30% of the time in an earlier analysis. Sequencing likely caused a cluster of highly shared sequence variants.

With respect to this clone: The antigen remains unidentified.

The germline V gene encodes CDR1 SGHNT and CDR2 YYREEE (reference sequence). V dropped 4 bases and J dropped 4; count of bases not matched to a gene: 20. The CDR3 sequence is 19 residues long. The chain has TRBV5-4 and TRBJ2-1, with 7 bases lining up with TRBD2. Sequencing was performed on PBMCs. The TCR was taken from a woman in her late teens or twenties in good health and CMV-seropositive. The CDR3 is CASSKVSGLLEGYYNEQFF. The CDR3 bases are TGTGCCAGCAGCAAAGTTAGCGGGCTACTCGAGGGGTATTACAATGAGCAGTTCTTC.